The next 22 T cell receptor beta chains were all read from a single sample in a study of regulatory T cells in long-lasting Graves disease. Time point in this sample: persistent/refractory GD, antithyroid drugs over 5 years with positive TRAb. RNA extracted from PBMCs served as the sequencing template. According to the study, TCR beta libraries were built with iRepertoire HTBI primers and CDR3-region Arm-PCR. MiXCR, applied by TCRdb to the multiplex PCR reads, yields one record per CDR3 protein. The sample contains 600,000 to 850,000 distinct CDR3 sequences, roughly 30% of which appear only once. The sample in question was peripheral blood mononuclear cells (PBMCs), obtained when the disease was refractory, from a patient treated with antithyroid drugs. These receptors all stem from a female donor with Graves disease.

V usage is TRBV20-1 and J usage is TRBJ2-7, with D possibly TRBD2 on 6 matching bases. The CDR3 contains 15 residues. Germline V CDR1 and CDR2: DFQATT, SNEGSKA (reference sequence). Trimming removed 2 bases at V and 2 bases at J, with 16 bases between. The CDR3 loop is CSARTVAGIPYEQYF. CDR3 coding DNA: TGCAGTGCTAGAACAGTTGCGGGAATCCCCTACGAGCAGTACTTC.

The rearrangement uses TRBV20-1 and TRBJ1-2, with D uncertain. CDR3 length equals 12 residues. The germline V gene has CDR1 DFQATT and CDR2 SNEGSKA (reference sequence). Trimming shortened V by 5 bases and J by 8 bases, and 15 bases separated the two germline ends. The CDR3 spells CSAEPSRRGYTF. CDR3 nucleotides: TGCAGTGCTGAGCCTAGCAGGAGAGGCTACACCTTC.

The chain has TRBV20-1 and TRBJ2-5; D is unresolved. V dropped 3 bases and J dropped 5 bases, with 16 bases sitting between them. The CDR3 runs 14 residues. The germline V gene encodes CDR1 DFQATT and CDR2 SNEGSKA (reference sequence). The CDR3 loop reads CSARPTSHRETQYF. For the CDR3, the DNA is TGCAGTGCTAGGCCGACATCTCATCGGGAGACCCAGTACTTC.

The J gene is TRBJ1-5, the V gene TRBV7-2; 7 bases are a match to TRBD1. The germline CDR1 and CDR2 sequences are SGHTA and FQGNSA. CDR3 length: 17 amino acids. Unmatched junction bases numbered 11, after V lost 2 bases and J lost 4 bases. The CDR3 nucleotides read TGTGCCAGCAGCTTAACCGGGAGAGACAGGGAAAATCAGCCCCAGCATTTT. This encodes CASSLTGRDRENQPQHF.

A few counts support this clonotype. The chain joins TRBV12-5 to TRBJ1-5; the match to TRBD1 covers 7 bases. There are 19 residues in the CDR3. Trimming took 2 bases from V and 0 from J; bases not matched to a gene: 13. Germline V lookup: CDR1 LGHNT, CDR2 FRNRAP. CDR3 sequence reads: CASGLIIGQATLSNQPQHF. The CDR3 coding sequence is TGTGCTAGTGGTTTGATAATCGGACAGGCCACGCTTAGCAATCAGCCCCAGCATTTT.

This clonotype has ten or more counts. The rearrangement uses TRBV12-3 or TRBV12-4 and TRBJ1-1; 10 bases line up with TRBD1. The V gene end was trimmed by 3 bases and the J gene end by 7 bases; junction bases not matched to a gene: 2. This CDR3 comprises 13 residues. CDR3 loop: CASSLGTGVEAFF. The CDR3 DNA reads TGTGCCAGCAGTTTGGGGACAGGGGTTGAAGCTTTCTTT.

This clonotype showed up many times. The chain uses TRBV29-1 and TRBJ2-5, with D possibly called TRBD1 or TRBD2 (5 bases each). Per the germline V gene, CDR1 is SQVTM and CDR2 is ANQGSEA. The V and J ends lost 7 bases and 5 bases respectively, with 14 bases between them. The CDR3 consists of 12 residues. This chain's CDR3 is CSATSEGETQYF. In nucleotides, the CDR3 is TGCAGCGCTACCAGTGAGGGGGAGACCCAGTACTTC.

Ten or more counts support this clonotype. This chain connects TRBV11-2 to TRBJ2-2, with a weak D call TRBD1 (5 bases). The CDR3 spans 14 residues. Trimming removed 6 bases from V and 1 base from J, with 9 bases in between. Germline values: CDR1 SGHAT, CDR2 FQNNGV. For the CDR3, the DNA is TGTGCCAGCAGTTTGGGGCAGAACACCGGGGAGCTGTTTTTT. Protein sequence: CASSLGQNTGELFF.

This chain uses TRBV7-9 with TRBJ1-1, with D unresolved. The ends were cut back, 7 bases at V and 4 bases at J, with 10 bases in the middle. The length of the CDR3 is 12 residues. Germline values: CDR1 SEHNR, CDR2 FQNEAQ (reference sequence). CDR3: CASTSAPTEAFF. The CDR3 nucleotides are TGTGCCAGCACCTCGGCCCCCACTGAAGCTTTCTTT.

The V and J genes are TRBV20-1 and TRBJ2-7, with TRBD1 as a possible D gene (7 bases). V lost 5 bases, J lost 4 bases, and 21 bases lay in between. CDR3 length: 15 residues. Germline-derived CDR1 and CDR2 are DFQATT and SNEGSKA (reference sequence). CDR3 bases: TGCAGTGCTGCCGACAGGGCCCGTGGGACTTACGAGCAGTACTTC. Amino acids: CSAADRARGTYEQYF.

This clonotype has at least ten counts. V and J are TRBV12-3 or TRBV12-4 and TRBJ1-2; D possibly corresponds to TRBD1 (5 bases). The V end lost 5 bases, the J end lost 8 bases, and 9 bases lay between the germline ends. This CDR3 is 11 amino acids long. The CDR3 reads CASSPGRGYTF. In DNA, the CDR3 is TGTGCCAGCAGTCCAGGGAGAGGCTACACCTTC.

This clonotype was counted a few times. The chain recombines TRBV6-1 with TRBJ2-7; the match to TRBD1 covers 7 bases. This CDR3 contains 11 residues. V shed 8 bases and J 3 bases; nucleotides not matched to a gene: 1. The germline V gene encodes CDR1 MNHNS and CDR2 SASEGT. The CDR3 loop reads CASWDSYEQYF. The CDR3 DNA reads TGTGCCAGCTGGGACAGCTACGAGCAGTACTTC.

The sample holds a few counts of this clonotype. V gene TRBV5-1 combines with J gene TRBJ2-7; a possible D gene is TRBD2 (6 bases). This CDR3 is built from 16 residues. CDR1 and CDR2 (germline): SGHRS, YFSETQ. Trimming shortened V by 6 bases and J by 4 bases, and 23 bases separated the two germline ends. The CDR3 protein is CASNEFPTGAPYEQYF. The CDR3 DNA follows: TGCGCCAGCAACGAATTCCCAACGGGAGCTCCGTACGAGCAGTACTTC.

This clonotype came up a few times. The gene calls are TRBV3-1 and TRBJ2-1; possible D gene TRBD2, 6 bases. The CDR3 totals 15 residues. V lost 5 bases, J lost 8 bases, and 19 bases lay in between. Looked up from germline, CDR1 is LGHDT and CDR2 is YNNKEL (reference sequence). The CDR3 here is CASSKGSSDVYEQFF. The CDR3 bases are TGTGCCAGCAGCAAAGGGTCTAGCGACGTTTATGAGCAGTTCTTC.

This chain links TRBV29-1 with TRBJ2-3; a possible D gene is TRBD1 (6 bases). Trimming removed 3 bases from V and 0 bases from J, with 13 bases in between. This CDR3 spans 15 amino acids. The V gene's germline CDR1 is SQVTM and CDR2 ANQGSEA. The CDR3 loop is CSVEPGTFSTDTQYF. The CDR3 DNA is TGCAGCGTTGAGCCCGGGACATTTAGCACAGATACGCAGTATTTT.

The table lists this clonotype with a few counts. The rearrangement uses TRBV20-1 and TRBJ1-5; D might be TRBD1 (5 bases). V lost 3 bases, J lost 4 bases, and 16 bases lay in between. The CDR3 contains 15 residues. CDR1 DFQATT and CDR2 SNEGSKA come from the germline V gene (reference sequence). The CDR3 loop reads CSASVGVGENQPQHF. In DNA, the CDR3 is TGCAGTGCTAGCGTGGGGGTTGGGGAGAATCAGCCCCAGCATTTT.

V gene TRBV7-2 combines with J gene TRBJ2-6; 9 bases are shared with TRBD1. CDR3 length: 18 residues. The germline V gene has CDR1 SGHTA and CDR2 FQGNSA. Trimming took 6 bases from V and 0 from J; bases not matched to a gene: 9. The DNA for the CDR3 is TGTGCCAGCAGTGCCCGGACAGGGGCCGGCTCTGGGGCCAACGTCCTGACTTTC. It yields the protein CASSARTGAGSGANVLTF.

This clonotype was seen a handful of times. The genes are TRBV7-7 and TRBJ2-5; D remains unclear. The CDR3 sequence is 15 residues long. In germline, CDR1 is SSHAT, CDR2 FNYEAQ (reference sequence). Trimming removed 1 base at V and 4 bases at J, with 13 bases between. CDR3 sequence (DNA): TGTGCCAGCAGCTTAGGTTTGGGGTTGGCAGAGACCCAGTACTTC. Residues: CASSLGLGLAETQYF.

V and J are TRBV20-1 and TRBJ1-5, with D unresolved. The CDR3 is 12 amino acids. Germline CDR1 DFQATT, CDR2 SNEGSKA (reference sequence). V lost 2 bases, J lost 2 bases, and 4 bases lay in between. This CDR3 is CSARWGNQPQHF. The CDR3 DNA follows: TGCAGTGCTAGATGGGGCAATCAGCCCCAGCATTTT.

This clonotype was seen more than once but under ten times. The V and J genes are TRBV7-9 and TRBJ2-2; a weak D match, TRBD1 (7 bases). Germline V gene data show CDR1 as SEHNR and CDR2 as FQNEAQ (reference sequence). This CDR3 region has 15 residues. Trimming took 5 bases from V and 4 from J, leaving 14 bases between them. The CDR3 spells CASSQGDFITGELFF. As DNA, the CDR3 is TGTGCCAGCAGCCAGGGGGACTTTATCACCGGGGAGCTGTTTTTT.

The chain uses TRBV3-1 and TRBJ2-5; no definite D call. V was clipped by 6 bases and J by 5 bases, with 16 bases between them. CDR3 size: 14 residues. The germline gives CDR1 LGHDT, CDR2 YNNKEL (reference sequence). CDR3 region: CASRNFESRETQYF. The CDR3 region has the DNA TGTGCCAGCAGGAACTTCGAGAGCCGCGAGACCCAGTACTTC.

CDR3 sequence: CASKKAMNTEAFF. CDR3 nucleotide sequence: TGTGCCAGCAAGAAGGCGATGAACACTGAAGCTTTCTTT. The chain employs TRBV2 and TRBJ1-1; no firm D call. Germline V lookup: CDR1 SNHLY, CDR2 FYNNEI. The CDR3 contains 13 residues. V was trimmed by 7 bases and J by 0 bases, leaving 9 bases between them.